One sample yielded the 17 T cell receptor beta chains listed below, sequenced in a study of blood T cell repertoires in COVID-19. Sequencing used immunoSEQ multiplex PCR; TCRdb keeps in-frame clones, though not all of them. The data contain around 130,000 clones, under 85% of them seen just once; the ten biggest clones take up 12%. Sequenced sample: peripheral blood. The receptors stem from a woman aged 60-75 years with acute or convalescent COVID-19.

Of note for this clone: Other DNA sequences in the same sample also yield this CDR3. This chain joins TRBV2 and TRBJ2-7, with 8 bases matching TRBD1. CDR3 length equals 15 residues. With V trimmed by 6 bases and J by 1 base, 8 bases remained unmatched. The germline V gene has CDR1 SNHLY and CDR2 FYNNEI. The CDR3 nucleotides are TGTGCCAGCAGCCTAGACAGGGGCTCGTCCTACGAGCAGTACTTC. As protein: CASSLDRGSSYEQYF. The whole variable domain, remainder taken from reference TRBV2 and TRBJ2-7, is EPEVTQTPSHQVTQMGQEVILRCVPISNHLYFYWYRQILGQKVEFLVSFYNNEISEKSEIFDDQFSVERPDGSNFTLKIRSTKLEDSAMYFCASSLDRGSSYEQYFGPGTRLTVT.

The sample holds many counts of this clone. The chain couples TRBV5-1 to TRBJ1-3; D may be TRBD1 (5 bases). The CDR3 is 17 residues long. The germline V gene encodes CDR1 SGHRS and CDR2 YFSETQ. The V gene lost 1 base and the J gene lost 0 bases, with 14 bases spanning the gap. The CDR3 reads CASSLNQGPSSGNTIYF. The CDR3 DNA is TGCGCCAGCAGCTTGAATCAGGGTCCCAGCTCTGGAAACACCATATATTTT.

The chain employs TRBV27 and TRBJ1-2; D may be TRBD1 (5 bases). The germline V and J ends were trimmed by 10 bases and 3 bases, with 21 bases remaining between them. Germline V gene data show CDR1 as MNHEY and CDR2 as SMNVEV (reference sequence). The CDR3 runs to 15 residues. The CDR3 nucleotides are TGTGCCACCCGGGGGATGGCAGGGTGGGACTATGGCTACACCTTC. It yields the protein CATRGMAGWDYGYTF.

V usage is TRBV2 and J usage is TRBJ2-2, with TRBD1 as a possible D gene (5 bases). V lost 6 bases and J 6 bases, leaving 11 bases between the germline ends. This CDR3 contains 13 residues. The germline V gene has CDR1 SNHLY and CDR2 FYNNEI. The CDR3 sequence is CASRFQGSGELFF. CDR3 coding DNA: TGTGCCAGCAGGTTCCAGGGTTCCGGGGAGCTGTTTTTT.

This clone appeared a few times. V usage is TRBV18 and J usage is TRBJ1-4, with D perhaps TRBD1 (6 bases). Trimming cost V 1 base and J 6 bases, with 15 bases left between them. The CDR3 extends over 16 amino acids. Germline V gene lookup returns CDR1 KGHSH and CDR2 LQKENI. CDR3: CASSPRYQTGYEKLFF. In DNA, the CDR3 is TGTGCCAGCTCACCACGGTACCAGACAGGATATGAAAAACTGTTTTTT.

V gene TRBV27 combines with J gene TRBJ2-3; D might be TRBD1 (5 bases). The length of the CDR3 is 13 residues. Trimming shortened V by 8 bases and J by 1 base, and 10 bases separated the two germline ends. Germline lookup yields CDR1 MNHEY and CDR2 SMNVEV (reference sequence). CDR3 in DNA: TGTGCCAGCGGAATGGGGCGCACAGATACGCAGTATTTT. Translating gives CASGMGRTDTQYF.

This clone was recorded only once. CDR3 residues: CASSFRAQPQHF. In nucleotides, the CDR3 is TGTGCCAGTAGTTTCAGGGCTCAGCCCCAGCATTTT. This chain uses TRBV19 with TRBJ1-5; TRBD1 is a possible D gene (5 bases). Trimming cost V 5 bases and J 6 bases, with 8 bases left between them. Looked up from germline, CDR1 is LNHDA and CDR2 is SQIVND (reference sequence). The CDR3 is made up of 12 amino acids.

This chain connects TRBV5-5 to TRBJ2-7, with D perhaps TRBD1 (5 bases). The V end lost 0 bases, the J end lost 3 bases, and 13 bases lay between the germline ends. In germline, CDR1 is SGHKS, CDR2 YYEKEE (reference sequence). The CDR3 runs 15 residues. The DNA for the CDR3 is TGTGCCAGCAGCTTGGATCAAGGGGCTTTCTACGAGCAGTACTTC. Encoded protein: CASSLDQGAFYEQYF.

About this clone itself: At the DNA level, this CDR3 is encoded by other sequences in the same sample as well. The chain couples TRBV9 to TRBJ1-5; D perhaps matches TRBD1 (6 bases). V shed 0 bases and J shed 4 bases, with 11 bases lying between them. CDR1 and CDR2 from the germline V gene are SGDLS and YYNGEE. The CDR3 is 15 amino acids. The CDR3 nucleotides are TGTGCCAGCAGCGTAGGAGGACAGAGGAATCAGCCCCAGCATTTT. This encodes CASSVGGQRNQPQHF.

The chain couples TRBV19 to TRBJ1-5; 11 positions agree with TRBD1. Germline CDR1 reads LNHDA; CDR2 reads SQIVND (reference sequence). J was trimmed by 4 bases and V by 5 bases; bases with no gene match: 1. CDR3 length: 14 amino acids. The CDR3 sequence: CASSGTGGNQPQHF. The CDR3 nucleotides are TGTGCCAGTAGTGGGACAGGGGGGAATCAGCCCCAGCATTTT.

This chain joins TRBV3-1 (or the pseudogene TRBV3-2) and TRBJ1-1; the D is unclear. V lost 3 bases and J lost 2, with 7 bases in between. CDR3 length: 13 amino acids. Germline assignment: CDR1 LGHDT and CDR2 YNNKEL (reference sequence). The chain's CDR3 is CASSQFLNTEAFF. CDR3 coding DNA: TGTGCCAGCAGCCAGTTTTTAAACACTGAAGCTTTCTTT.

This clone was seen a handful of times. The chain recombines TRBV7-9 with TRBJ1-5; no clear D. This CDR3 is 14 amino acids long. V was cut by 1 base and J by 9 bases, with 13 bases left in between. Looked up from germline, CDR1 is SEHNR and CDR2 is FQNEAQ (reference sequence). The CDR3 is CASSLEETRGPQHF. CDR3 nucleotides: TGTGCCAGCAGCTTAGAGGAAACCCGGGGGCCCCAGCATTTT. Full variable domain (missing parts from reference TRBV7-9 and TRBJ1-5): DTGVSQNPRHKITKRGQNVTFRCDPISEHNRLYWYRQTLGQGPEFLTYFQNEAQLEKSRLLSDRFSAERPKGSFSTLEIQRTEQGDSAMYLCASSLEETRGPQHFGDGTRLSIL.

The chain recombines TRBV9 with TRBJ2-4, with D possibly being TRBD2 (6 bases). The CDR3 runs to 13 residues. CDR1 is SGDLS, CDR2 YYNGEE, per germline. With 0 bases removed from V and 6 bases from J, the gap between germline ends came to 7 bases. CDR3 in amino acids: CASSVEAGNIQYF. The CDR3 coding sequence is TGTGCCAGCAGCGTAGAAGCGGGAAACATTCAGTACTTC.

In its sample, this clone was seen a few times. The CDR3 is CASSLVRLYGYTF. In nucleotides, the CDR3 is TGTGCCAGCAGCTTGGTCCGTCTCTATGGCTACACCTTC. The chain carries TRBV5-6 and TRBJ1-2; D is undetermined. This CDR3 region has 13 residues. Germline V gives CDR1 SGHDT, CDR2 YYEEEE. Deletions cut 0 bases from V and 4 bases from J, with 7 bases between.

V usage is TRBV30 and J usage is TRBJ1-1; D may be TRBD1 (6 bases). In germline, CDR1 is GTSNPN, CDR2 SVGIG (reference sequence). V was trimmed by 8 bases and J by 4 bases, leaving 17 bases between them. The CDR3 is 13 residues long. CDR3 nucleotides: TGTGCCGGACACAGGGCGAGGAGCACTGAAGCTTTCTTT. Its protein is CAGHRARSTEAFF.

The chain links TRBV9 to TRBJ2-3; 10 positions match TRBD2. V shed 4 bases, J shed 10 bases, and the junction held 6 bases outside the gene matches. Germline V gene lookup returns CDR1 SGDLS and CDR2 YYNGEE. The CDR3 totals 13 residues. In nucleotides, the CDR3 is TGTGCCAGCAGCCCCACCCTAGCGGGGGCGCAGTATTTT. Translated: CASSPTLAGAQYF.

The CDR3 bases are TGCAGCGTGACCGGGACAGCGAACACTGAAGCTTTCTTT. This encodes CSVTGTANTEAFF. The rearrangement links TRBV29-1 to TRBJ1-1; 7 positions match TRBD1. Germline V gene sequence: CDR1 SQVTM, CDR2 ANQGSEA. Losses at the gene ends were 6 bases for V and 1 base for J; bases not matched to a gene: 5. This CDR3 contains 13 residues.